These 8 T cell receptor beta chains originate from one sample sequenced in a study of T-cell memory formation after mild COVID-19. In TCRdb, the 5' RACE reads were re-called with MiXCR into one record per CDR3 protein. Seen here are 350,000 to 500,000 distinct CDR3 sequences, over 15% observed once, and the top ten hold 20% to 25%. Sample: PBMCs or a T cell subset sorted from them (not recorded which). The receptors shown here come from a man aged 18 to 30 who had mild COVID-19 (a few samples of this study predate the infection). Cell type and time point are not known.

The chain carries TRBV6-2 or TRBV6-3 and TRBJ1-1; 9 bases are shared with TRBD1. Unmatched junction bases numbered 14, after V lost 5 bases and J lost 7 bases. Germline V lookup: CDR1 MNHEY, CDR2 SVGEGT. The CDR3 contains 16 residues. The DNA of the CDR3 is TGTGCCAGCAGTGAGCCTGCCGGGACAGGGTGGAGTGAAGCTTTCTTT. Protein sequence: CASSEPAGTGWSEAFF.

J is TRBJ2-1 and V is TRBV7-3, with 8 nucleotides matching TRBD2. This CDR3 has 14 amino acids. V shed 4 bases and J 4 bases; nucleotides not matched to a gene: 3. CDR1 and CDR2 (germline): SGHTA, FQGTGA. The CDR3 nucleotides are TGTGCCAGCAGCTCCGGACTAGCTTACAATGAGCAGTTCTTC. It specifies CASSSGLAYNEQFF.

The chain recombines TRBV27 with TRBJ2-3; 10 bases map to TRBD2. CDR3 size: 16 residues. Trimming removed 6 bases from V and 3 bases from J; junction bases left unmatched: 9. Germline V CDR1 and CDR2: MNHEY, SMNVEV (reference sequence). The CDR3 coding sequence is TGTGCCAGCAGCTCAGCCGGGACTAGCGTTACAGATACGCAGTATTTT. Its translation is CASSSAGTSVTDTQYF.

The chain is built from TRBV5-6 and TRBJ2-7; possibly TRBD2 for D (5 bases). This CDR3 spans 16 amino acids. The V end was cut by 1 base, the J end by 1 base, with 15 bases between. In germline, CDR1 is SGHDT, CDR2 YYEEEE. The CDR3 loop is CASSLYVGGLSYEQYF. The CDR3 bases are TGTGCCAGCAGCTTGTACGTAGGAGGTCTGTCCTACGAGCAGTACTTC.

The chain joins TRBV5-4 to TRBJ2-7; D is uncertain. Germline CDR1 reads SGHNT; CDR2 reads YYREEE (reference sequence). The CDR3 has 11 amino acids. V was shortened by 1 base and J by 6 bases, with 5 bases between the two germline ends. The CDR3 sequence: CASSLSAEQYF. DNA for the CDR3: TGTGCCAGCAGCTTGTCAGCCGAGCAGTACTTC.

The chain recombines TRBV7-8 with TRBJ1-1; D not certain. CDR3 length: 16 residues. Trimming pared 7 bases from V and 6 bases from J, leaving 24 bases between. Germline assignment: CDR1 SGHVS and CDR2 FQNEAQ. As DNA, the CDR3 is TGTGCCAGCACCCCGGGGAGGAGAGGTCCGATCGCTGAAGCTTTCTTT. It is translated as CASTPGRRGPIAEAFF. The full variable domain, rest sourced from reference TRBV7-8 and TRBJ1-1, is GAGVSQSPRYKVAKRGQDVALRCDPISGHVSLFWYQQALGQGPEFLTYFQNEAQLDKSGLPSDRFFAERPEGSVSTLKIQRTQQEDSAVYLCASTPGRRGPIAEAFFGQGTRLTVV.

This clonotype has more than one count but fewer than ten. The chain carries TRBV12-3 or TRBV12-4 and TRBJ1-2; 9 positions match TRBD1. The CDR3 is made up of 15 amino acids. Trimming removed 0 bases from V and 7 bases from J; junction bases left unmatched: 6. The CDR3 nucleotides read TGTGCCAGCAGTTTAGCGGGACAGGGATCAGGTGGCTACACCTTC. This translates into CASSLAGQGSGGYTF.

Only a few counts were recorded for this clonotype. The chain combines TRBV5-1 with TRBJ1-4; possibly TRBD1 for D (6 bases). The CDR3 runs to 14 residues. CDR1 and CDR2 from the germline V gene are SGHRS and YFSETQ. Trimming pared 4 bases from V and 4 bases from J, leaving 11 bases between. The CDR3 region is CASSVDSYNEKLFF. The CDR3 region has the DNA TGCGCCAGCAGCGTGGACAGCTATAATGAAAAACTGTTTTTT. Based on the CDR3 plus reference TRBV5-1 and TRBJ1-4, the full variable domain is KAGVTQTPRYLIKTRGQQVTLSCSPISGHRSVSWYQQTPGQGLQFLFEYFSETQRNKGNFPGRFSGRQFSNSRSEMNVSTLELGDSALYLCASSVDSYNEKLFFGSGTQLSVL.